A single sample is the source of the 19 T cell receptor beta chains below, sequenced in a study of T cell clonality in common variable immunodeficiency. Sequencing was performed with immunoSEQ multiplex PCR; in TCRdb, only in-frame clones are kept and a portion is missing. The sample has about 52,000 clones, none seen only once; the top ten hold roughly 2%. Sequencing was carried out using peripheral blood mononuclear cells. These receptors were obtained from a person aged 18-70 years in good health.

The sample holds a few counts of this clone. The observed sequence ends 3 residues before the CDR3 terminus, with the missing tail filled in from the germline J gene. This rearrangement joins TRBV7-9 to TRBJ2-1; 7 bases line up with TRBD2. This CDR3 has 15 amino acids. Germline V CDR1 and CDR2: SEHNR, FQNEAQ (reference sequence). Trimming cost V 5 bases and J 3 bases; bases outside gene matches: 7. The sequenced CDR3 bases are TGTGCCAGCAGCATCCTAGCGGTCCACTACAATGAG. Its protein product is CASSILAVHYNE. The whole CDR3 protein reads CASSILAVHYNEQFF.

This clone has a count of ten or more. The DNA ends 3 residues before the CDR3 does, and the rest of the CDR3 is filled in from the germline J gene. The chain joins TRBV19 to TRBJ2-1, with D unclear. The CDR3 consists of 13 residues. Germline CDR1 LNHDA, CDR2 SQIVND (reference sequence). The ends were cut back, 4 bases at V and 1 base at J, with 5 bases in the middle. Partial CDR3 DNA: TGTGCCAGTAGTACTTCTTCCTACAATGAG. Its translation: CASSTSSYNE. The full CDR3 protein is CASSTSSYNEQFF.

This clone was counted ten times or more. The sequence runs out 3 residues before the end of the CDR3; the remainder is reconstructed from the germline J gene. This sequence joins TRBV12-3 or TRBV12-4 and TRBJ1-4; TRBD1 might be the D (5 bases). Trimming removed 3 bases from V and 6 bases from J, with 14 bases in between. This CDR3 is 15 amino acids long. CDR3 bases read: TGTGCCAGCAGTTTGGGGCGGGGTTTTTATGAAAAA. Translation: CASSLGRGFYEK. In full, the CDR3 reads CASSLGRGFYEKLFF.

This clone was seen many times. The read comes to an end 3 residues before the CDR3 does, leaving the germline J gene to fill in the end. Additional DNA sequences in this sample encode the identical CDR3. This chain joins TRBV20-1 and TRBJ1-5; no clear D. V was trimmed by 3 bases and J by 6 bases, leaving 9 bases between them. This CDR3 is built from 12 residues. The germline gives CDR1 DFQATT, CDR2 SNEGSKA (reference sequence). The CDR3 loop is CSASRVSQPQHF. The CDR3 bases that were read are TGCAGTGCTAGTAGAGTTTCTCAGCCC.

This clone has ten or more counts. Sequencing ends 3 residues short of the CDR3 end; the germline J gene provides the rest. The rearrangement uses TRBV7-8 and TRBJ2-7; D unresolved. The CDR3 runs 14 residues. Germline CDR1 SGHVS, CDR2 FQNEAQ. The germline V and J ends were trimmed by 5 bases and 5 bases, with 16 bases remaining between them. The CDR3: CASSGSARWDEQYF. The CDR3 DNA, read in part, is TGTGCCAGCAGCGGAAGCGCCCGTTGGGACGAG.

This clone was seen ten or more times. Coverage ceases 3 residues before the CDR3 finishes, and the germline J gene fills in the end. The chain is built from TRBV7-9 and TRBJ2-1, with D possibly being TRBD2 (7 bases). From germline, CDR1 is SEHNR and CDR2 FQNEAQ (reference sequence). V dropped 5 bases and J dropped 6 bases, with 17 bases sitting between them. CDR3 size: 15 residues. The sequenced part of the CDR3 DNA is TGTGCCAGCAGCCCCCGTGGGGGGGCAGTCAATGAG. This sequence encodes CASSPRGGAVNE. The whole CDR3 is CASSPRGGAVNEQFF.

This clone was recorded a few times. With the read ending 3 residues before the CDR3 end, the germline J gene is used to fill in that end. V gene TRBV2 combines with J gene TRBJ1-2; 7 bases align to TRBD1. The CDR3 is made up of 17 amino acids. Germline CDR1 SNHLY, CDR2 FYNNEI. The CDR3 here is CASIRGWDSDFSGGYTF. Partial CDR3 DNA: TGTGCCAGCATTAGGGGCTGGGACAGCGACTTTTCTGGAGGC. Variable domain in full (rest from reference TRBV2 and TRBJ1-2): EPEVTQTPSHQVTQMGQEVILRCVPISNHLYFYWYRQILGQKVEFLVSFYNNEISEKSEIFDDQFSVERPDGSNFTLKIRSTKLEDSAMYFCASIRGWDSDFSGGYTFGSGTRLTVV.

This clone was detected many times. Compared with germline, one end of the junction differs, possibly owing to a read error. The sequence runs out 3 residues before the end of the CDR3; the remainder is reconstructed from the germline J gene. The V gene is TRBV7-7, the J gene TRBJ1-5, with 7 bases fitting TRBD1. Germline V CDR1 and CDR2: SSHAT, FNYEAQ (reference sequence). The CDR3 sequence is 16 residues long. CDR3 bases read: TGTGCTAGCAGCCTAAACAGGGGAGAAGGCAATCAGCCC. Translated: CASSLNRGEGNQP. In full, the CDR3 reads CASSLNRGEGNQPQHF. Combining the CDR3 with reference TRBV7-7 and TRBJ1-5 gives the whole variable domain GAGVSQSPRYKVTKRGQDVTLRCDPISSHATLYWYQQALGQGPEFLTYFNYEAQPDKSGLPSDRFSAERPEGSISTLTIQRTEQRDSAMYRCASSLNRGEGNQPQHFGDGTRLSIL.

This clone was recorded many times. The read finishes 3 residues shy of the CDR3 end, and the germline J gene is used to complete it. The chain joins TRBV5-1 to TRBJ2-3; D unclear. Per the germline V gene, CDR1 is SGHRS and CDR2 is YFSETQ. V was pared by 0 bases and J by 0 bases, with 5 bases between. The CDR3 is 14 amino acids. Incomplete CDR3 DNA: TGCGCCAGCAGCTTGGCTACTAGCACAGATACG. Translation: CASSLATSTDT. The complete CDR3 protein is CASSLATSTDTQYF.

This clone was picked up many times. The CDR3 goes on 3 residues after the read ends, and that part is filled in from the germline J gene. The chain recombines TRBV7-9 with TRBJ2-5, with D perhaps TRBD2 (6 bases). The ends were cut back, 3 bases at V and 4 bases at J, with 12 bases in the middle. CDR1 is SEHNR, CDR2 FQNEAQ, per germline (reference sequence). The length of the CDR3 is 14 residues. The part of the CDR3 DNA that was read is TGTGCCAGCAGCTTTTTGGGGGGTCGAGAGACC. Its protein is CASSFLGGRET. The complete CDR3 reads CASSFLGGRETQYF.

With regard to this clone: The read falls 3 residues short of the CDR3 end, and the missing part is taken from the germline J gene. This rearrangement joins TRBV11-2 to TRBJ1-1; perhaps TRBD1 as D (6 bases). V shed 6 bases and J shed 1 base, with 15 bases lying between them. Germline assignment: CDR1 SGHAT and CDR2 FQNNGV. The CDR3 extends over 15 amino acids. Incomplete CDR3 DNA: TGTGCCAGCAGGGGGCGTTGGGGGCAGAACACTGAA. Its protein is CASRGRWGQNTE. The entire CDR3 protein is CASRGRWGQNTEAFF.

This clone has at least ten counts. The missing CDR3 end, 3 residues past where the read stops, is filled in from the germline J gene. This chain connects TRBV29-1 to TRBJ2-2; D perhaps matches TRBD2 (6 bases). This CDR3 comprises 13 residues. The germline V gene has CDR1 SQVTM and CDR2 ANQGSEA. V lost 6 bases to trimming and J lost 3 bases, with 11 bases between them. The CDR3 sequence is CSVGGLHTGELFF. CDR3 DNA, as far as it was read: TGCAGCGTGGGGGGACTTCACACCGGGGAG.

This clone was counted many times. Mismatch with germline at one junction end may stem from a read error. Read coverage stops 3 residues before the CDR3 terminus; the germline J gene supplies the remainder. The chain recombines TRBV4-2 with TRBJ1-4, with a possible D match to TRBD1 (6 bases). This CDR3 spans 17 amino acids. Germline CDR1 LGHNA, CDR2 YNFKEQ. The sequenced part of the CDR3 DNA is TGCGCCAGCAGCCAAATTAGTTGGGGGCCTGGGGCCAACGTA. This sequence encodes CASSQISWGPGANV. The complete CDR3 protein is CASSQISWGPGANVLFF.

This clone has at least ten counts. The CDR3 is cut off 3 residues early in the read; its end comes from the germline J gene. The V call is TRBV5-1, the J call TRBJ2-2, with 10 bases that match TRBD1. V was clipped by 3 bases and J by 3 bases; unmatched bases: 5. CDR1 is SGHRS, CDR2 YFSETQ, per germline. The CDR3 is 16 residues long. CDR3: CASSWTGGVDTGELFF. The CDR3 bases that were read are TGCGCCAGCAGCTGGACAGGGGGTGTGGACACCGGGGAG.

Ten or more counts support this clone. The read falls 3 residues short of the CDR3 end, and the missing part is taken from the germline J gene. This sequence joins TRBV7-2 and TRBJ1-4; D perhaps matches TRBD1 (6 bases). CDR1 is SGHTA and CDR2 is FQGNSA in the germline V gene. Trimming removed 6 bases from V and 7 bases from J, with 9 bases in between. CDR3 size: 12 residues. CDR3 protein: CASSGTREKLFF. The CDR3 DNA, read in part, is TGTGCCAGCAGTGGGACACGTGAAAAA.

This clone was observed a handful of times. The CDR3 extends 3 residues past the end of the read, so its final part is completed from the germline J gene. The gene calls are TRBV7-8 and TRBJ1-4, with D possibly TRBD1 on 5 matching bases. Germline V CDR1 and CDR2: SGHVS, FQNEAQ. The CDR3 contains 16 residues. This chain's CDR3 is CASSSGVYPYNSPLFF. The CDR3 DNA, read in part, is TGTGCCAGCAGCTCGGGGGTGTATCCCTATAATTCACCA.

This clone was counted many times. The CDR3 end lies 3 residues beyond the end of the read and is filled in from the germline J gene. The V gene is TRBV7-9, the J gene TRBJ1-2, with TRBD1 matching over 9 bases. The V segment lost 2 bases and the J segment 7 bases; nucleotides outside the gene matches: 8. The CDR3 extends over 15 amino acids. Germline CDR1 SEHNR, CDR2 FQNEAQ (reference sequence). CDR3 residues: CASSLSGQGTFGYTF. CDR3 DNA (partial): TGTGCCAGCAGCTTATCCGGACAGGGGACCTTTGGC.

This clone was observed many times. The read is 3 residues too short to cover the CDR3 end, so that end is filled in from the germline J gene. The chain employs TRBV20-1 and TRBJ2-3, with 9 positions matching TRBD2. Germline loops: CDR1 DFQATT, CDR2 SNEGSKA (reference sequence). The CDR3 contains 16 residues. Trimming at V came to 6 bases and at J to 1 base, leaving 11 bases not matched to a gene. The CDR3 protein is CSAARDERGGTDTQYF. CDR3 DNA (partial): TGCAGTGCCGCCCGCGATGAGCGGGGGGGCACAGATACG.

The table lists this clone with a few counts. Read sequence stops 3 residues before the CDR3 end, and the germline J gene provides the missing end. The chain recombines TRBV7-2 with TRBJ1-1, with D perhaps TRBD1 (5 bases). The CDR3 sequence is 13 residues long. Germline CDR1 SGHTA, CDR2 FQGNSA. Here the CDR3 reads CASSLGGTDTAFF. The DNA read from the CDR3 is TGTGCCAGCAGCTTAGGGGGCACAGATACG.